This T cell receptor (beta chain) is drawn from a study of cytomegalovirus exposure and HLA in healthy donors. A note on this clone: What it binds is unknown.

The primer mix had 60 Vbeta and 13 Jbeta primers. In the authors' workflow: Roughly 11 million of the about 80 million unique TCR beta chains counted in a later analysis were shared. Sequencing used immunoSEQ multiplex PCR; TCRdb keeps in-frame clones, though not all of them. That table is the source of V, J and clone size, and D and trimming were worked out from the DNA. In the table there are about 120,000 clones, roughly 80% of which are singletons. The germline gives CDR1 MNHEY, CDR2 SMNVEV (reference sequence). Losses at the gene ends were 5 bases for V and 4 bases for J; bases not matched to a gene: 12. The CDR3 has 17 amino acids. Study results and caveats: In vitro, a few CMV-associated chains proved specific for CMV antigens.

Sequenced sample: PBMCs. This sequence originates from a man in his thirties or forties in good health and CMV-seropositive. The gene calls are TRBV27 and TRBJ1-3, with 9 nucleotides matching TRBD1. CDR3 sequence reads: CASSPNRGRVGGNTIYF. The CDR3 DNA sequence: TGTGCCAGCAGTCCAAACAGGGGGCGGGTTGGAGGAAACACCATATATTTT.